This TCR beta chain was found in a study of graft-versus-host responses after intestinal transplantation. Study context: The whole recipient group had anti-thymocyte globulin induction followed by tacrolimus and steroids for roughly three years. Whole-study results and caveats: GvH clone levels peaked in circulation, and this peak was associated with early post-transplant HvG declines. Recipient bone marrow held GvH clones, some seen earlier in ileum or blood. Within the allografts of patients who had graft-donor T cell macrochimerism, graft-versus-host to host-versus-graft clonal ratios were high.

Sequencing was performed with immunoSEQ multiplex PCR; in TCRdb, only in-frame clones are kept and a portion is missing. The sample holds some 110,000 clones; approximately 94% are singletons and the top ten take roughly 0.24%. With respect to this clone: What it recognizes is unknown.

Per the germline V gene, CDR1 is SQVTM and CDR2 is ANQGSEA. Losses at the gene ends were 8 bases for V and 8 bases for J; bases not matched to a gene: 8. This CDR3 region has 12 residues. The source of this sequence is a human donor who was the organ donor for an intestinal transplant. The chain has TRBV29-1 and TRBJ1-4; 7 bases match TRBD1. The input for sequencing was unstimulated CD4+ T cells sorted from spleen or lymph node cells, taken before transplant. CDR3 nucleotides: TGCAGCTTTAGACAGGGAAGGGAAAAACTGTTTTTT. This encodes CSFRQGREKLFF.